The 7 T cell receptor beta chains reported below all come from one sample, sequenced in a study of OX40 agonist ivuxolimab in advanced cancers. Produced via immunoSEQ multiplex PCR; TCRdb's table is partial and in-frame only. Among about 120,000 clones listed, around 95% were seen once. This sample comprised CD4+ or CD8+ T cells sorted from blood, obtained in a trial of the OX40 agonist ivuxolimab. The receptor source for this set is an adult with an advanced solid tumor such as melanoma, head and neck, liver or kidney cancer.

J is TRBJ2-3 and V is TRBV5-4; D is uncertain. Trimming shortened V by 4 bases and J by 0 bases, and 15 bases separated the two germline ends. Germline assignment: CDR1 SGHNT and CDR2 YYREEE (reference sequence). The CDR3 length is 16 residues. The CDR3 DNA reads TGTGCCAGCAGCCCCGGAACCGCAACTAGCACAGATACGCAGTATTTT. It specifies CASSPGTATSTDTQYF.

The genes are TRBV9 and TRBJ2-3; 7 bases line up with TRBD2. Trimming at V came to 0 bases and at J to 6 bases, leaving 10 bases not matched to a gene. Per germline, CDR1 SGDLS and CDR2 YYNGEE. The CDR3 is 16 amino acids. CDR3 region: CASSVAVGGSPDTQYF. The CDR3, as DNA: TGTGCCAGCAGCGTAGCGGTGGGAGGGTCCCCCGATACGCAGTATTTT.

The gene calls are TRBV10-2 and TRBJ2-5; 10 nucleotides line up with TRBD1. V dropped 3 bases and J dropped 5; count of bases not matched to a gene: 6. This CDR3 has 15 amino acids. Germline V gene lookup returns CDR1 WSHSY and CDR2 SAAADI. CDR3 sequence (DNA): TGCGCCAGCAGTGAAGATTCGACAGGGGGCGAGACCCAGTACTTC. Its protein is CASSEDSTGGETQYF.

The chain links TRBV6-6 to TRBJ2-1; 8 positions match TRBD2. CDR3 length equals 13 residues. V gave up 6 bases and J gave up 6 bases; unmatched junction bases: 4. The germline CDR1 and CDR2 sequences are MNHNY and SVGAGI (reference sequence). DNA for the CDR3: TGTGCCAGCAGAACCGGGACTAGCAATGAGCAGTTCTTC. Protein: CASRTGTSNEQFF.

The chain links TRBV9 to TRBJ2-1; unclear D gene. The CDR3 runs 16 residues. Germline assignment: CDR1 SGDLS and CDR2 YYNGEE. V dropped 3 bases and J dropped 3 bases, with 16 bases sitting between them. The CDR3 is CASSGRAVSVYNEQFF. The CDR3 nucleotides read TGTGCCAGCAGCGGACGGGCAGTTTCGGTCTACAATGAGCAGTTCTTC.

This clone is a singleton in its sample. The J gene is TRBJ1-5, the V gene TRBV21-1; the D call in the table, TRBD1, was not verified against the DNA. TRBV21-1 represents a pseudogene. The CDR3 loop spans 19 amino acids. The CDR3 region has the DNA TGTGCCAGCAGCAAGCGCGGAGGGACAGGGGGCTCCAGCAATCAGCCCCAGCATTTT. Translation gives CASSKRGGTGGSSNQPQHF.

Only a few counts were recorded for this clone. This chain links TRBV14 with TRBJ1-1; no clear D. This CDR3 comprises 16 residues. V was clipped by 2 bases and J by 4 bases, with 17 bases between them. Germline-derived CDR1 and CDR2 are SGHDN and FVKESK. DNA of the CDR3: TGTGCCAGCAGCCAAAATTTCATTTTTAAGGGCACTGAAGCTTTCTTT. This codes for CASSQNFIFKGTEAFF.